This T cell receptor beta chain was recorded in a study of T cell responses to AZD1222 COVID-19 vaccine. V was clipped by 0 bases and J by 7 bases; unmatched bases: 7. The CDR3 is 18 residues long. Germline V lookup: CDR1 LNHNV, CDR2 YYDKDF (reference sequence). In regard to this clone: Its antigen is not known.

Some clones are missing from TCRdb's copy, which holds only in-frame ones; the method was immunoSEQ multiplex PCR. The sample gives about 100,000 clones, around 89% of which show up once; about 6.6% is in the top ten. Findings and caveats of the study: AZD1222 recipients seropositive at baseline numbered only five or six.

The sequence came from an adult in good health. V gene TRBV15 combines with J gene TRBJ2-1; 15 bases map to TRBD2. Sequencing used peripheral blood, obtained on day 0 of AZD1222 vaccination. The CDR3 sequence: CATSRDRTSGRAWNEQFF. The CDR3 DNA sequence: TGTGCCACCAGCAGAGACAGGACTAGCGGGAGGGCATGGAATGAGCAGTTCTTC.